Listed below are T cell receptor beta chains from one sample, sequenced in a study of ipilimumab plus nivolumab after autologous stem cell transplantation. Method: immunoSEQ multiplex PCR; TCRdb's copy keeps in-frame clones and lacks some. Here the sample spans around 19,000 clones, around 82% being singletons. The sequences come from PBMCs, collected in a trial of ipilimumab plus nivolumab as post-transplant consolidation. Every receptor here comes from a male donor with diffuse large B-cell lymphoma. The CDR3 runs from the conserved cysteine through the conserved F or W. D genes are given only for firm matches. The size entry is marked missing in some rows and otherwise reads once, few, many or a size class.

clone size	V gene	J gene	D gene	CDR3 length	CDR3 protein	CDR3 DNA
NA	TRBV30	TRBJ2-5	NA	12	CAWRSSEETQYF	TGTGCCTGGAGGTCCAGCGAAGAGACCCAGTACTTC
NA	TRBV29-1	TRBJ2-6	NA	13	CSVADPGANVLTF	TGCAGCGTTGCGGACCCTGGGGCCAACGTCCTGACTTTC
once	TRBV9	TRBJ2-7	NA	14	CASSAGQYPYEQYF	TGTGCCAGCAGCGCAGGACAGTACCCCTACGAGCAGTACTTC
NA	TRBV7-9	TRBJ2-3	TRBD2	15	CASSSQRGGADTQYF	TGTGCCAGCAGTTCACAGCGGGGGGGTGCAGATACGCAGTATTTT
NA	TRBV5-1	TRBJ2-7	TRBD2	15	CASSLFTSGDYEQYF	TGCGCCAGCAGCTTGTTCACTAGCGGAGACTACGAGCAGTACTTC
NA	TRBV15	TRBJ2-7	NA	13	CATSRYTDYEQYF	TGTGCCACCAGCAGATACACAGACTACGAGCAGTACTTC
NA	TRBV5-1	TRBJ1-1	NA	13	CASSLGFGDEAFF	TGCGCCAGCAGCTTGGGCTTCGGAGACGAAGCTTTCTTT
NA	TRBV7-6	TRBJ1-1	TRBD1	15	CASSSRTGGSAEAFF	TGTGCCAGCAGCTCTCGGACAGGGGGAAGCGCTGAAGCTTTCTTT
NA	TRBV2	TRBJ1-5	NA	14	CASSQRVQQEPQHF	TGTGCCAGCAGCCAGCGTGTACAGCAAGAGCCCCAGCATTTT
NA	TRBV29-1	TRBJ2-5	NA	13	CSVEQGSAETQYF	TGCAGCGTTGAGCAGGGCTCCGCGGAGACCCAGTACTTC
NA	TRBV27	TRBJ2-5	NA	16	CASSPRWGAYQETQYF	TGTGCCAGCAGCCCCCGATGGGGGGCCTATCAAGAGACCCAGTACTTC
medium-sized	TRBV2	TRBJ1-2	NA	12	CASSEGVKGYTF	TGTGCCAGCAGTGAAGGGGTGAAAGGCTACACCTTC
NA	TRBV2	TRBJ1-2	NA	13	CASNGQIDYGYTF	TGTGCCAGCAATGGACAGATCGACTATGGCTACACCTTC
NA	TRBV30	TRBJ1-6	NA	13	CAWSSSYNSPLHF	TGTGCCTGGAGTTCCTCCTATAATTCACCCCTCCACTTT
NA	TRBV18	TRBJ1-1	NA	15	CASSPLITENTEAFF	TGTGCCAGCTCACCACTTATAACGGAGAACACTGAAGCTTTCTTT
NA	TRBV5-1	TRBJ1-4	NA	14	CASSPQGRNEKLFF	TGCGCCAGCAGTCCTCAGGGGAGGAACGAAAAACTGTTTTTT
NA	TRBV29-1	TRBJ1-2	TRBD1	11	CSAGTGYGYTF	TGCAGCGCAGGGACAGGCTATGGCTACACCTTC
NA	TRBV5-4	TRBJ2-7	NA	13	CASSLEQVGEQYF	TGTGCCAGCAGCTTGGAACAGGTGGGGGAGCAGTACTTC
NA	TRBV6-5	TRBJ1-2	TRBD1	14	CASSPTGGGYGYTF	TGTGCCAGCAGTCCGACAGGGGGTGGCTATGGCTACACCTTC
NA	TRBV6-1	TRBJ2-5	NA	14	CASRRGTLQETQYF	TGTGCCAGCAGGAGGGGGACCCTCCAAGAGACCCAGTACTTC
NA	TRBV6-1	TRBJ1-5	NA	13	CASRQTAGQPQHF	TGTGCCAGCAGACAAACGGCGGGTCAGCCCCAGCATTTT
NA	TRBV10-1	TRBJ2-1	NA	13	CASNGQPRDEQFF	TGCGCCAGCAACGGACAGCCTAGGGATGAGCAGTTCTTC
few	TRBV6-1	TRBJ2-7	NA	13	CASSAGRRYEQYF	TGTGCCAGCAGTGCCGGCAGGAGGTACGAGCAGTACTTC
few	TRBV10-2	TRBJ1-2	NA	13	CASSTGTARGYTF	TGCGCCAGCAGTACCGGGACGGCTAGGGGCTACACCTTC
NA	TRBV6-5	TRBJ1-6	NA	14	CASSWRRFNSPLHF	TGTGCCAGCAGTTGGCGCCGGTTTAATTCACCCCTCCACTTT
NA	TRBV4-1	TRBJ1-6	NA	14	CASSQGEYNSPLHF	TGCGCCAGCAGCCAAGGTGAATATAATTCACCCCTCCACTTT
NA	TRBV15	TRBJ1-5	NA	14	CATSRQLPNQPQHF	TGTGCCACCAGCAGACAGCTACCTAATCAGCCCCAGCATTTT
NA	TRBV12-5	TRBJ1-1	NA	13	CASKLREDTEAFF	TGTGCTAGTAAACTACGGGAAGACACTGAAGCTTTCTTT
NA	TRBV5-1	TRBJ1-2	NA	13	CASRADTSATDTF	TGCGCCAGCAGGGCGGACACCTCTGCTACCGACACCTTC
NA	TRBV7-9	TRBJ2-3	TRBD1	13	CARADRGKNTQYF	TGTGCCAGGGCGGACAGGGGAAAAAATACGCAGTATTTT
NA	TRBV11-1	TRBJ1-6	NA	15	CASSPQSSYNSPLHF	TGTGCCAGCTCGCCGCAGAGCTCCTATAATTCACCCCTCCACTTT
NA	TRBV7-9	TRBJ1-5	NA	15	CASSDTGGDYQPQHF	TGTGCCAGCAGCGATACGGGGGGCGACTATCAGCCCCAGCATTTT
NA	TRBV18	TRBJ2-7	TRBD1	13	CASSSSGQNEQYF	TGTGCCAGCTCATCCTCGGGACAGAACGAGCAGTACTTC
NA	TRBV5-1	TRBJ2-7	NA	14	CASSLGQTTYEQYF	TGCGCCAGCAGCTTGGGACAGACAACTTACGAGCAGTACTTC
NA	TRBV2	TRBJ1-1	NA	13	CASSLEQSTEAFF	TGTGCCAGCAGCTTAGAACAGAGCACTGAAGCTTTCTTT
NA	TRBV7-6	TRBJ1-3	TRBD1	16	CASSYSGQGFGNTIYF	TGTGCCAGCAGCTACTCGGGACAGGGCTTTGGAAACACCATATATTTT
NA	TRBV10-3	TRBJ2-3	NA	12	CAISEFSDTQYF	TGTGCCATCAGTGAGTTTTCAGATACGCAGTATTTT
NA	TRBV9	TRBJ1-4	TRBD1	17	CASSEGQAVATNEKLFF	TGTGCCAGCAGCGAGGGACAGGCCGTCGCAACTAATGAAAAACTGTTTTTT
NA	TRBV5-1	TRBJ1-2	NA	13	CASRSGRLDGYTF	TGCGCCAGCAGAAGTGGAAGGCTAGATGGCTACACCTTC
NA	TRBV18	TRBJ1-1	NA	15	CASSPETVMNTEAFF	TGTGCCAGCTCACCAGAGACAGTCATGAACACTGAAGCTTTCTTT
NA	TRBV5-1	TRBJ2-7	TRBD2	17	CASSYSRGGGASYEQYF	TGCGCCAGCAGTTACTCCCGGGGCGGGGGGGCCTCCTACGAGCAGTACTTC
NA	TRBV7-9	TRBJ2-3	TRBD2	19	CASSQRGGLAGFRGDTQYF	TGTGCCAGCAGCCAAAGGGGGGGACTAGCGGGTTTCCGCGGAGATACGCAGTATTTT
few	TRBV6-1	TRBJ1-3	NA	13	CASSATPGNTIYF	TGTGCCAGCAGTGCGACACCCGGAAACACCATATATTTT
NA	TRBV6-6	TRBJ2-7	TRBD1	15	CASSKGQGFNYEQYF	TGTGCCAGCAGTAAAGGACAGGGTTTTAACTACGAGCAGTACTTC
NA	TRBV7-8	TRBJ2-7	NA	15	CASSSPGAGKIEQYF	TGTGCCAGCAGCTCTCCCGGGGCAGGGAAAATAGAGCAGTACTTC
NA	TRBV18	TRBJ1-2	NA	14	CASSPIDRSRGYTF	TGTGCCAGCTCACCTATAGACAGGTCTCGCGGCTACACCTTC
NA	TRBV7-2	TRBJ2-1	NA	14	CASSFGGPVYEQFF	TGTGCCAGCAGCTTTGGGGGGCCGGTGTATGAGCAGTTCTTC
NA	TRBV7-2	TRBJ2-7	TRBD2	13	CASAGDYSYEQYF	TGTGCCAGCGCGGGGGACTATTCCTACGAGCAGTACTTC
NA	TRBV7-9	TRBJ2-7	NA	14	CASSLGQPTYEQYF	TGTGCCAGCAGCTTAGGGCAACCTACCTACGAGCAGTACTTC
NA	TRBV9	TRBJ1-5	TRBD1	14	CASNMGQPNQPQHF	TGTGCCAGCAACATGGGACAGCCTAATCAGCCCCAGCATTTT
NA	TRBV9	TRBJ2-2	NA	14	CASSAEQGTGELFF	TGTGCCAGCAGCGCCGAGCAGGGTACCGGGGAGCTGTTTTTT
NA	TRBV7-2	TRBJ2-1	TRBD1	15	CASSQRQGSVNEQFF	TGTGCCAGCAGCCAACGACAGGGTAGTGTCAATGAGCAGTTCTTC
NA	TRBV15	TRBJ1-2	NA	14	CATSRGDDTYGYTF	TGTGCCACCAGCAGAGGGGATGACACTTATGGCTACACCTTC
NA	TRBV20-1	TRBJ1-4	NA	11	CSARGVEKLFF	TGCAGTGCTAGGGGGGTTGAAAAACTGTTTTTT
NA	TRBV4-2	TRBJ1-3	NA	18	CASSQEERISLSGNTIYF	TGTGCCAGCAGCCAAGAGGAAAGGATTTCCCTCTCTGGAAACACCATATATTTT
NA	TRBV27	TRBJ2-2	TRBD2	15	CATRGGASGTGELFF	TGTGCCACAAGGGGTGGGGCTAGCGGCACCGGGGAGCTGTTTTTT
NA	TRBV30	TRBJ2-3	TRBD2	17	CAWRDWGGGPARYTQYF	TGTGCCTGGAGGGACTGGGGCGGGGGGCCAGCAAGGTATACGCAGTATTTT
NA	TRBV7-9	TRBJ2-2	NA	14	CASSLAHGTGELFF	TGTGCCAGCAGCTTAGCACACGGCACCGGGGAGCTGTTTTTT
few	TRBV6-1	TRBJ1-6	NA	15	CASRPSHFLDSPLHF	TGTGCCAGCAGGCCTTCACACTTCCTAGATTCACCCCTCCACTTT